The clone carrying this T cell receptor (beta chain) was picked up one time. Its specificity is unknown. Vbeta (60) and Jbeta (13) primers were used in the PCR. Sequenced by immunoSEQ multiplex PCR; TCRdb stores in-frame clones only, minus some. Here the sample spans over 150,000 clones, roughly 77% being singletons. These data originate in a study of cytomegalovirus exposure and HLA in healthy donors. Study-wide context: Samples from HLA-typed donors yielded approximately 80 million unique TCRs in an early data release.

CDR1 is MNHNS, CDR2 SASEGT, per germline. The CDR3 consists of 14 residues. V lost 5 bases to trimming and J lost 1 base, with 10 bases between them. Overall study results and limits: An assumption of roughly uniform sequencing depth across donors underlay the presence/absence analyses. Excluded were some V segments that proved indistinguishable, including TRBV6-2 and TRBV6-3. Donors belonging to an Asian-associated ancestry cluster reportedly showed fewer N-insertions in productive TCRs than the 666-donor mean, according to what a later analysis found.

This receptor was obtained from a woman between 45 and 60 years old in good health and CMV-seropositive. This chain links TRBV6-1 with TRBJ2-3; TRBD1 might be the D (6 bases). Specimen: PBMCs. For the CDR3, the DNA is TGTGCCAGCAGTATAGCAGGGGGCACAGATACGCAGTATTTT. Translation: CASSIAGGTDTQYF.